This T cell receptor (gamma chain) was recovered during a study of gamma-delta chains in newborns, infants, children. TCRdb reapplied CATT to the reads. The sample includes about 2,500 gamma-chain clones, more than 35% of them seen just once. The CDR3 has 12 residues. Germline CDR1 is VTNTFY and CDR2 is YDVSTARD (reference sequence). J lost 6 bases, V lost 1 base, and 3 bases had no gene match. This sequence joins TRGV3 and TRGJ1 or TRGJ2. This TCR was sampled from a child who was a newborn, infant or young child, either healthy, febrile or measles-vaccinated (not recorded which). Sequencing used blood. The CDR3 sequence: CATWDRGYKKLF. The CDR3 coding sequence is TGTGCCACCTGGGACAGAGGTTATAAGAAACTCTTT.